Listed below are T cell receptor beta chains from one sample, sequenced in a study of blood T cells in healthy people across ages. In TCRdb, the 5' RACE reads were re-called with MiXCR into one record per CDR3 protein. The repertoire has 1 million or so distinct CDR3 sequences, almost 25% of them found once; the top ten carry about 0.72%. This sample also appeared in a second study, on T cells of mothers and their children.

Sequencing was carried out using blood. The receptors were sampled from a girl aged 2-9 years in good health. Both conserved end residues are part of each CDR3. The order of the fields is clone size, D gene, J gene, V gene, CDR3 protein, CDR3 DNA. D genes are given only for firm matches. Not every row has a clone size; where given, it reads once, few, many or a size class.

clone size: -
D gene: -
J gene: TRBJ2-6
V gene: TRBV4-3
CDR3 protein: CASSQDRGANVLTF
CDR3 DNA: TGCGCCAGCAGCCAAGACCGGGGGGCCAACGTCCTGACTTTC

clone size: few
D gene: -
J gene: TRBJ2-3
V gene: TRBV9
CDR3 protein: CASRAPSMVGGASTDTQYF
CDR3 DNA: TGTGCCAGCAGGGCCCCCTCGATGGTCGGCGGGGCTAGCACAGATACGCAGTATTTT

clone size: -
D gene: -
J gene: TRBJ1-3
V gene: TRBV19
CDR3 protein: CASSPGQFGNTIYF
CDR3 DNA: TGTGCCAGTAGTCCCGGACAGTTTGGAAACACCATATATTTT

clone size: few
D gene: -
J gene: TRBJ2-7
V gene: TRBV14
CDR3 protein: CASSQDRAGTGEQYF
CDR3 DNA: TGTGCCAGCAGCCAAGATAGAGCAGGGACTGGCGAGCAGTACTTC

clone size: -
D gene: -
J gene: TRBJ2-5
V gene: TRBV7-2
CDR3 protein: CASSPAGTPQETQYF
CDR3 DNA: TGTGCCAGCAGCCCCGCCGGGACCCCCCAAGAGACCCAGTACTTC

clone size: few
D gene: -
J gene: TRBJ1-5
V gene: TRBV23-1
CDR3 protein: CAKKGTHNQPQHF
CDR3 DNA: TGCGCCAAGAAAGGGACACACAATCAGCCCCAGCATTTT

clone size: -
D gene: -
J gene: TRBJ2-2
V gene: TRBV29-1
CDR3 protein: CSVELGSGELFF
CDR3 DNA: TGCAGCGTTGAACTCGGGAGCGGGGAGCTGTTTTTT

clone size: -
D gene: TRBD1
J gene: TRBJ1-2
V gene: TRBV20-1
CDR3 protein: CSASLSATGTADYGYTF
CDR3 DNA: TGCAGTGCTAGTCTGTCCGCGACAGGGACGGCTGACTATGGCTACACCTTC

clone size: -
D gene: TRBD1
J gene: TRBJ2-3
V gene: TRBV5-1
CDR3 protein: CASRTGTGRQDTQYF
CDR3 DNA: TGCGCCAGCAGAACCGGGACAGGGCGTCAAGATACGCAGTATTTT

clone size: few
D gene: TRBD1
J gene: TRBJ2-1
V gene: TRBV6-1
CDR3 protein: CASSEVTTGGYNEQFF
CDR3 DNA: TGTGCCAGCAGTGAAGTTACGACAGGGGGCTACAATGAGCAGTTCTTC

clone size: -
D gene: -
J gene: TRBJ2-7
V gene: TRBV4-1
CDR3 protein: CASSQVGYPEYTSYEQYF
CDR3 DNA: TGCGCCAGCAGCCAAGTCGGTTATCCAGAATACACCTCCTACGAGCAGTACTTC

clone size: -
D gene: -
J gene: TRBJ2-7
V gene: TRBV27
CDR3 protein: CASSLLSGEGSSSYEQYF
CDR3 DNA: TGTGCCAGCAGTTTATTGAGCGGAGAGGGGTCAAGCTCCTACGAGCAGTACTTC

clone size: few
D gene: -
J gene: TRBJ1-2
V gene: TRBV3-1
CDR3 protein: CASSQEGRLGGNYGYTF
CDR3 DNA: TGTGCCAGCAGCCAAGAGGGTCGGTTGGGCGGGAACTATGGCTACACCTTC

clone size: -
D gene: -
J gene: TRBJ2-7
V gene: TRBV12-3/TRBV12-4
CDR3 protein: CASSLKDTTYEQYF
CDR3 DNA: TGTGCCAGCAGTTTGAAGGATACGACCTACGAGCAGTACTTC

clone size: few
D gene: TRBD1
J gene: TRBJ2-6
V gene: TRBV6-5
CDR3 protein: CASSLQGDGANVLTF
CDR3 DNA: TGTGCCAGCAGTTTACAGGGGGATGGGGCCAACGTCCTGACTTTC

clone size: few
D gene: -
J gene: TRBJ1-2
V gene: TRBV6-6
CDR3 protein: CASSYSGGKGYTF
CDR3 DNA: TGTGCCAGCAGTTACTCCGGCGGGAAAGGCTACACCTTC

clone size: -
D gene: -
J gene: TRBJ2-5
V gene: TRBV20-1
CDR3 protein: CSARPLDSSILSF
CDR3 DNA: TGCAGTGCTAGACCATTGGACAGCTCCATTTTGTCCTTC

clone size: -
D gene: -
J gene: TRBJ2-1
V gene: TRBV9
CDR3 protein: CASSVVTRGEQFF
CDR3 DNA: TGTGCCAGCAGCGTAGTGACTAGAGGTGAGCAGTTCTTC

clone size: few
D gene: TRBD2
J gene: TRBJ2-1
V gene: TRBV4-1
CDR3 protein: CASSFSSGRADNGQFF
CDR3 DNA: TGCGCCAGCAGCTTTTCCAGCGGGAGGGCCGACAATGGGCAGTTCTTC

clone size: few
D gene: -
J gene: TRBJ2-3
V gene: TRBV29-1
CDR3 protein: CSVDGPLVADTQYF
CDR3 DNA: TGCAGCGTCGATGGACCGCTGGTGGCAGATACGCAGTATTTT

clone size: few
D gene: -
J gene: TRBJ1-1
V gene: TRBV29-1
CDR3 protein: CSVKQVTNTEAFF
CDR3 DNA: TGCAGCGTTAAACAGGTTACAAACACTGAAGCTTTCTTT

clone size: few
D gene: -
J gene: TRBJ2-2
V gene: TRBV2
CDR3 protein: CASSEAHPGHTGELFF
CDR3 DNA: TGTGCCAGCAGTGAAGCGCATCCAGGGCACACCGGGGAGCTGTTTTTT

clone size: few
D gene: -
J gene: TRBJ1-1
V gene: TRBV11-1
CDR3 protein: CASSLEGSNTEAFF
CDR3 DNA: TGTGCCAGCAGCTTAGAGGGGTCGAACACTGAAGCTTTCTTT

clone size: few
D gene: -
J gene: TRBJ2-5
V gene: TRBV4-1
CDR3 protein: CATGDGETQYF
CDR3 DNA: TGCGCCACAGGGGATGGGGAGACCCAGTACTTC

clone size: few
D gene: -
J gene: TRBJ2-1
V gene: TRBV28
CDR3 protein: CASSPRQGGYNEQFF
CDR3 DNA: TGTGCCAGCAGCCCTCGGCAGGGAGGCTACAATGAGCAGTTCTTC

clone size: few
D gene: -
J gene: TRBJ2-1
V gene: TRBV27
CDR3 protein: CASTGTGIEQFF
CDR3 DNA: TGTGCCAGCACCGGTACCGGGATCGAGCAGTTCTTC

clone size: -
D gene: TRBD2
J gene: TRBJ2-3
V gene: TRBV5-1
CDR3 protein: CASSWSGSGDTQYF
CDR3 DNA: TGCGCCAGCAGCTGGAGCGGGAGTGGGGATACGCAGTATTTT

clone size: -
D gene: TRBD1
J gene: TRBJ1-2
V gene: TRBV5-1
CDR3 protein: CASSLPGQGPYGYTF
CDR3 DNA: TGCGCCAGCAGCCTACCGGGACAGGGCCCTTATGGCTACACCTTC

clone size: -
D gene: -
J gene: TRBJ2-7
V gene: TRBV7-9
CDR3 protein: CASSPTALYEQYF
CDR3 DNA: TGTGCCAGCAGCCCCACGGCCTTGTACGAGCAGTACTTC

clone size: -
D gene: TRBD1
J gene: TRBJ2-4
V gene: TRBV5-1
CDR3 protein: CASSSNPQGAAKNIQYF
CDR3 DNA: TGCGCCAGCAGCTCCAACCCACAGGGGGCAGCCAAAAACATTCAGTACTTC

clone size: -
D gene: -
J gene: TRBJ2-1
V gene: TRBV7-9
CDR3 protein: CASSFRDWGSDEQFF
CDR3 DNA: TGTGCCAGCAGCTTCCGGGACTGGGGTTCGGATGAGCAGTTCTTC

clone size: few
D gene: -
J gene: TRBJ1-3
V gene: TRBV9
CDR3 protein: CASIHLRGRTISGNTIYF
CDR3 DNA: TGTGCCAGCATCCATTTACGGGGACGGACGATCTCTGGAAACACCATATATTTT